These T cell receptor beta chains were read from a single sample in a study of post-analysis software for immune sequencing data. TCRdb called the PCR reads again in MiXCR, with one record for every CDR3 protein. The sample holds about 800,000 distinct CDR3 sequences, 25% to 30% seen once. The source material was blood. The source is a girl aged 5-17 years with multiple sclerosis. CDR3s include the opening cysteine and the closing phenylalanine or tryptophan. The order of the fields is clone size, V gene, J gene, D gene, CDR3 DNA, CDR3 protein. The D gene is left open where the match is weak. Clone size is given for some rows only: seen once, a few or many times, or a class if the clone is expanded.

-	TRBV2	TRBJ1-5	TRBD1	TGTGCCAGCAGCGGTGGGACAGGGGCTCATCAGCCCCAGCATTTT	CASSGGTGAHQPQHF
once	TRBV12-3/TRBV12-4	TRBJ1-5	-	TGTGCCAGCAGTTTGGAGACAGTGAATCAGCCCCAGCATTTT	CASSLETVNQPQHF
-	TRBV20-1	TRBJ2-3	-	TGCAGTGCCTCTTCCATGGGGACTAGCACAGATACGCAGTATTTT	CSASSMGTSTDTQYF
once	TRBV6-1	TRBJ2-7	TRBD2	TGTGCCAGCAGTGAATTCGGTAGCGGGACGACCTACGAGCAGTACTTC	CASSEFGSGTTYEQYF
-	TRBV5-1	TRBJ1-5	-	TGCGCCAGCAGCTTTTCAGGGGCGACCAATCAGCCCCAGCATTTT	CASSFSGATNQPQHF
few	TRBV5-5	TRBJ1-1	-	TGTGCCAGCAGCTTGGCCGCGGACTTATGGAACACTGAAGCTTTCTTT	CASSLAADLWNTEAFF
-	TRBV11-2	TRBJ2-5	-	TGTGCCAGCAGCGCTGGGACAGCAGGCGGGGTTGAGACCCAGTACTTC	CASSAGTAGGVETQYF
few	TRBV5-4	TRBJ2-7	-	TGTGCCAGCAGCATGGGCCTGTCCTACGAGCAGTACTTC	CASSMGLSYEQYF
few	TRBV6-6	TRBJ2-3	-	TGTGCCAGCAGTTTCATCAGCACAGATACGCAGTATTTT	CASSFISTDTQYF
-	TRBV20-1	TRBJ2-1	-	TGCAGTGCTGTCCTCGTGGGCCAGAGCCCCAGTGAGCAGTTCTTC	CSAVLVGQSPSEQFF
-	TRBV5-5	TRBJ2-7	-	TGTGCCAGCAGCTCGCGGCGGACAGCTCCCTACGAGCAGTACTTC	CASSSRRTAPYEQYF
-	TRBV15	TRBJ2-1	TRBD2	TGTGCCACCAGCGGGGGGACTAGCGGGGCCAATGAGCAGTTCTTC	CATSGGTSGANEQFF
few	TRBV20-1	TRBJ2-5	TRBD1	TGCAGTGCGCTCGGACAGGGGGTCCAAGAGACCCAGTACTTC	CSALGQGVQETQYF
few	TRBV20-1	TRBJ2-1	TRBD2	TGCAGTGCTAGGGCGGCGGGACTAGCGGGATTCGATGAGCAGTTCTTC	CSARAAGLAGFDEQFF
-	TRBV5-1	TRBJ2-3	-	TGCGCCAGCACCAACCAAGTCCTGACAAGAAGTGTCACAGATACGCAGTATTTT	CASTNQVLTRSVTDTQYF
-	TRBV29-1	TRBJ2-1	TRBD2	TGCAGCGTTGAGTGGCTAGCGGGGCCGACCTACAATGAGCAGTTCTTC	CSVEWLAGPTYNEQFF